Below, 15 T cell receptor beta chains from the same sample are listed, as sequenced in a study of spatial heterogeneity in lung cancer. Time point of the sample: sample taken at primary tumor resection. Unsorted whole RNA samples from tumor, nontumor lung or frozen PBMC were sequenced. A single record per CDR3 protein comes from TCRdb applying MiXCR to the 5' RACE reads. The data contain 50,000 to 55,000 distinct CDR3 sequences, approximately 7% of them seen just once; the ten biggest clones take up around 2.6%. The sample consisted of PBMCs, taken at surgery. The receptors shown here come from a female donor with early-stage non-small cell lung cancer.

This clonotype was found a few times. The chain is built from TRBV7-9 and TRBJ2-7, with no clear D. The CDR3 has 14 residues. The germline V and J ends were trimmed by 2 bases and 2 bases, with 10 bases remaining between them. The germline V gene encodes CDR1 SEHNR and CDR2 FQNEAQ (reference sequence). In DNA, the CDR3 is TGTGCCAGCAGCTTAAACTCGGGTACCTACGAGCAGTACTTC. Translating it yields CASSLNSGTYEQYF.

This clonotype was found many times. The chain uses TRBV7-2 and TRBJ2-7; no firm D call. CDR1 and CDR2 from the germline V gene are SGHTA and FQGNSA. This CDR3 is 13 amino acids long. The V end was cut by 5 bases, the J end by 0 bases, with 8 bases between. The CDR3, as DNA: TGTGCCAGCAGCATCTCCGACTCCTACGAGCAGTACTTC. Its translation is CASSISDSYEQYF. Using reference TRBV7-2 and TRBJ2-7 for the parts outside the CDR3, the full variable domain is GAGVSQSPSNKVTEKGKDVELRCDPISGHTALYWYRQSLGQGLEFLIYFQGNSAPDKSGLPSDRFSAERTGGSVSTLTIQRTQQEDSAVYLCASSISDSYEQYFGPGTRLTVT.

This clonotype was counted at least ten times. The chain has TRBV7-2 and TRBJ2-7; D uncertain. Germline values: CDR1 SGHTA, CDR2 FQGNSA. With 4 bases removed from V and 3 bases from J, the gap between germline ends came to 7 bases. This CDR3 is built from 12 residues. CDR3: CASSSPGYEQYF. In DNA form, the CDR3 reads TGTGCCAGCAGCTCCCCCGGCTACGAGCAGTACTTC. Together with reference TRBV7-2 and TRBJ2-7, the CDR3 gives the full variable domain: GAGVSQSPSNKVTEKGKDVELRCDPISGHTALYWYRQSLGQGLEFLIYFQGNSAPDKSGLPSDRFSAERTGGSVSTLTIQRTQQEDSAVYLCASSSPGYEQYFGPGTRLTVT.

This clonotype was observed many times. The CDR3 DNA is TGCAGTGCTAGATTTCCGGACAGAAAGAACACTGAAGCTTTCTTT. Its translation: CSARFPDRKNTEAFF. This chain connects TRBV20-1 to TRBJ1-1; the D gene is possibly TRBD1 (6 bases). The CDR3 spans 15 residues. The V end lost 2 bases, the J end lost 1 base, and 14 bases lay between the germline ends. Germline loops: CDR1 DFQATT, CDR2 SNEGSKA (reference sequence).

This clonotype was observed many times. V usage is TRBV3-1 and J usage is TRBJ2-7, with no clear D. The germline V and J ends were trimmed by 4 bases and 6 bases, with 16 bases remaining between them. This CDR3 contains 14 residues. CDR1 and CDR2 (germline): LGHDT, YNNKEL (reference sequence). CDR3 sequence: CASSPRAQKGEQYF. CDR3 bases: TGTGCCAGCAGCCCCCGGGCGCAAAAAGGCGAGCAGTACTTC.

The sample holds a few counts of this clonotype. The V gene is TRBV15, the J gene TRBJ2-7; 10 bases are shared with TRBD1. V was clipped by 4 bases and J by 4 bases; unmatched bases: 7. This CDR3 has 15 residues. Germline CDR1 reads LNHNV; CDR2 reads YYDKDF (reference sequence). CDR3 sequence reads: CATSIGQGGSYEQYF. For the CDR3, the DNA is TGTGCCACCAGCATTGGACAGGGGGGATCTTACGAGCAGTACTTC.

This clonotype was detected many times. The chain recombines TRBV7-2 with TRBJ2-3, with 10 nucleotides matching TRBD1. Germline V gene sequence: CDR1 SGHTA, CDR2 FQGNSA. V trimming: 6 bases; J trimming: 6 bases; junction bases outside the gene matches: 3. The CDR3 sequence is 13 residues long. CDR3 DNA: TGTGCCAGCAGGAGACAGGGGGCGGATACGCAGTATTTT. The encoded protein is CASRRQGADTQYF.

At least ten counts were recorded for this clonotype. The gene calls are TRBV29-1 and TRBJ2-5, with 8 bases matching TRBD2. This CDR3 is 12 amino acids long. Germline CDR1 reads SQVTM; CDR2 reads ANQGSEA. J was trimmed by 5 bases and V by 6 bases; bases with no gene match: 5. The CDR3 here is CSVAGGGETQYF. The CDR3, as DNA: TGCAGCGTCGCGGGCGGGGGGGAGACCCAGTACTTC.

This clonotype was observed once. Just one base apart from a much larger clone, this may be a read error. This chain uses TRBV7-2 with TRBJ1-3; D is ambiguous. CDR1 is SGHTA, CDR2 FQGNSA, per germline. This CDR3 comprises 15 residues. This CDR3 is CDSSLLSTGGNTIYF. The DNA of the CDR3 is TGTGACAGCAGCTTACTTAGTACGGGCGGAAACACCATATATTTT.

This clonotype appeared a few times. CDR3 amino acids: CSVEENEQFF. The CDR3 DNA reads as TGCAGCGTTGAGGAGAATGAGCAGTTCTTC. The chain carries TRBV29-1 and TRBJ2-1; D call uncertain. Trimming stripped 3 bases from V and 7 bases from J, with 4 bases between. There are 10 residues in the CDR3. Germline values: CDR1 SQVTM, CDR2 ANQGSEA.

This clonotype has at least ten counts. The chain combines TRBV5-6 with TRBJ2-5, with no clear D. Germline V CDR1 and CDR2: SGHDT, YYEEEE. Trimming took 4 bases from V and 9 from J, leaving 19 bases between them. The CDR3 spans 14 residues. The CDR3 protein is CASSRVGEKSPQYF. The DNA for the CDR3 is TGTGCCAGCAGCCGCGTTGGAGAGAAATCCCCCCAGTACTTC.

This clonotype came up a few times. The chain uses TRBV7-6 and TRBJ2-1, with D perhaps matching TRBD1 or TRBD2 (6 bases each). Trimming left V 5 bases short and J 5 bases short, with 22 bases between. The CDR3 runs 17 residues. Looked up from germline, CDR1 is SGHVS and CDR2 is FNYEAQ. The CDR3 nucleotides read TGTGCCAGCAGCCCGGCCAGGTGGGGCGGGGACAACAATGAGCAGTTCTTC. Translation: CASSPARWGGDNNEQFF.

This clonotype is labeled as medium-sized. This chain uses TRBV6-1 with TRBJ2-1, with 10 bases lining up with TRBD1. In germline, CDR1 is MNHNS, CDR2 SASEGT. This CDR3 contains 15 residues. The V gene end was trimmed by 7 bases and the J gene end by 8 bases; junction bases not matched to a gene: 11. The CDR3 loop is CASNSGTGEFDEQFF. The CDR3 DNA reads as TGTGCCAGCAACTCCGGGACAGGGGAGTTCGATGAGCAGTTCTTC.

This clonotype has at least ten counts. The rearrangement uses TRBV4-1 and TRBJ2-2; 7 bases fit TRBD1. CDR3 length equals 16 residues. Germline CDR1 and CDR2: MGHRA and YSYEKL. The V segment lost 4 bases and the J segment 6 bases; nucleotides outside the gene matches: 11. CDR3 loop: CASSPPQWTGAGELFF. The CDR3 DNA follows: TGCGCCAGCAGCCCACCCCAATGGACAGGCGCCGGGGAGCTGTTTTTT.

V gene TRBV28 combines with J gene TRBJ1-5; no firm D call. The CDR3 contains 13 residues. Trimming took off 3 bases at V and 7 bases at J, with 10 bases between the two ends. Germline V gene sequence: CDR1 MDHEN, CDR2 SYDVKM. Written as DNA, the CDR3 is TGTGCCAGCAGTTTGGGCTTACCCCAGCCCCAGCATTTT. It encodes CASSLGLPQPQHF.